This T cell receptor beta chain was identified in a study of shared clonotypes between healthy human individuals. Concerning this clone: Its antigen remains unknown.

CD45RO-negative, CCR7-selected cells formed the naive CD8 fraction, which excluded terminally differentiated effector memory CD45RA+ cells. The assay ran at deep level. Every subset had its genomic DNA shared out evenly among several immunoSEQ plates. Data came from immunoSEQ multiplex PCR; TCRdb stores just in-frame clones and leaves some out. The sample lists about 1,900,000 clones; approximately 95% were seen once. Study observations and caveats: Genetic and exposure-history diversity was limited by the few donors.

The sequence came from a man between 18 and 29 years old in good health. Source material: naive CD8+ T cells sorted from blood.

This CDR3 is CASSATSGVFQETQYF. CDR3 nucleotide sequence: TGTGCCAGCAGTGCGACTAGCGGGGTGTTCCAAGAGACCCAGTACTTC. The chain carries TRBV27 and TRBJ2-5; the match to TRBD2 covers 11 bases. With 5 bases clipped from V and 1 base from J, the junction kept 6 bases outside the gene matches. The germline CDR1 and CDR2 sequences are MNHEY and SMNVEV (reference sequence). There are 16 residues in the CDR3.